Listed below are T cell receptor beta chains from one sample, sequenced in a study of beta chain features in type 1 diabetes. Libraries were prepared by immunoSEQ multiplex PCR; TCRdb keeps only in-frame clonotypes and omits some of them. The data contain about half a million clones, about an eighth of them singletons. Material for sequencing was naive CD4+ T cells from blood. The receptor set was obtained from a young woman in good health. The CDR3 runs from the conserved cysteine through the conserved F or W. Fields, in order: V gene, CDR3 protein.

TRBV4-1 | CASSQDGGQLREKLFF
TRBV19 | CASSKTGTSISEQFF
TRBV9 | CASSVTSEYNEQFF
TRBV6-6 | CASSYSPDSETQYF
TRBV29-1 | CGGEGAYGYTF
TRBV28 | CASRTSSGANVLTF
TRBV9 | CASSSRTNSGANVLTF
TRBV28 | CASSEGQVYQPQHF
TRBV7-2 | CASSLAGYEQFF
TRBV5-4 | CASARLREGHNEQFF
TRBV9 | CASSARSGPLDIQYF
TRBV29-1 | CSAGQGYEQYF
TRBV10-3 | CAGRPAGGGTDTQYF
TRBV30 | CAWRINEKLFF
TRBV7-6 | CASSLANSYSPIYF
TRBV11-3 | CASSFGSGSKNIQYF
TRBV7-9 | CASSNLGLAGVETQYF
TRBV28 | CASSPPRYRGRGETQYF
TRBV18 | CASSPDRVGEKLFF
TRBV29-1 | CSVEAGYTF
TRBV30 | CAWSVGVGYTF
TRBV5-4 | CASSSTGGSYNEQFF
TRBV30 | CAWRLDRRMGAFF
TRBV7-2 | CASSTDSNSPLHF
TRBV19 | CASSIRGRIYGYTF
TRBV9 | CASSVAAGADLTQETQYF
TRBV29-1 | CSVGDTSYEQYF
TRBV27 | CASSRGSGNTIYF
TRBV7-2 | CASSYLGLPNEQFF
TRBV29-1 | CSVVSGGTYEQYF
TRBV9 | CASTGEGDGEQFF
TRBV11-2 | CASSLGGLAGAKNIQYF
TRBV9 | CASSLDRGQAFF
TRBV4-1 | CASRVADGYNEQFF
TRBV11-2 | CASSPVGTVYNEQFF
TRBV28 | CASRNDRGPYEQYF
TRBV7-2 | CASKEQMNTEAFF
TRBV7-2 | CASSPPYGTEAFF
TRBV18 | CASSLLGGTADTQYF
TRBV5-1 | CASSLALAGTGDEQFF
TRBV7-2 | CASSRGKTSGSSDTQYF
TRBV6-5 | CASSLSGRTDYEQYF
TRBV7-2 | CASSPWTSGDNNEQFF
TRBV9 | CASSVGGTSYNEQFF
TRBV7-8 | CASSLAYLARTTYNEQFF
TRBV11-2 | CASSIDRNEQFF
TRBV6-5 | CASSPVGPGANVLTF
TRBV7-2 | CASSFSGSSYNEQFF
TRBV20-1 | CSAKNTGELFF
TRBV7-3 | CASSSHGKNIQYF
TRBV12-5 | CASGSPAGTRPEQFF
TRBV18 | CASSPDQETQYF
TRBV9 | CASSADRKDTIYF